This T cell receptor (beta chain) was identified in a study of OX40 agonist ivuxolimab in advanced cancers. Across the study: At 0.01 to 10 mg/kg, ivuxolimab was administered intravenously to patients every 2 weeks. Patients assigned to dose escalation were diagnosed with hepatocellular carcinoma, melanoma, renal cell or head and neck cancer.

CDR3 length equals 15 residues. V was shortened by 0 bases and J by 6 bases, with 16 bases between the two germline ends. Germline V CDR1 and CDR2: SGHDT, YYEEEE. TCRdb's table, derived via immunoSEQ multiplex PCR, lists solely in-frame clones and lacks some. The sample lists tens of thousands of clones; 80% to 90% were seen once. Sequences were derived from CD4+ or CD8+ T cells sorted from blood, sampled in a trial of the OX40 agonist ivuxolimab. The sequence derives from an adult with an advanced solid tumor such as melanoma, head and neck, liver or kidney cancer. The chain combines TRBV5-6 with TRBJ2-7; TRBD1 is a possible D gene (7 bases). The DNA for the CDR3 is TGTGCCAGCAGCTTGGGGTATAGGCAGGGGGGCGAGCAGTACTTC. Protein: CASSLGYRQGGEQYF.